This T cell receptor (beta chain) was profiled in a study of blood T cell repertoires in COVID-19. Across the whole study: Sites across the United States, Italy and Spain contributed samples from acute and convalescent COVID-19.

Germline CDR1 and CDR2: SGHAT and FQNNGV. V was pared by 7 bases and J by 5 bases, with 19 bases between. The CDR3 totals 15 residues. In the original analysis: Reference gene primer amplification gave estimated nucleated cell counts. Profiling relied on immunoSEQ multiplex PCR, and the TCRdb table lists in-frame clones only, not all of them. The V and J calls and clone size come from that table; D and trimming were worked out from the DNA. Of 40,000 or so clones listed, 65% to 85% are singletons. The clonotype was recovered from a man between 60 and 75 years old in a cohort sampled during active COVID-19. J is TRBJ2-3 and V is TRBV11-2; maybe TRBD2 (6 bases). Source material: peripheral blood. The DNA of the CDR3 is TGTGCCAGCACCTACACAAGGGGACTGCGAGATACGCAGTATTTT. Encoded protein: CASTYTRGLRDTQYF.